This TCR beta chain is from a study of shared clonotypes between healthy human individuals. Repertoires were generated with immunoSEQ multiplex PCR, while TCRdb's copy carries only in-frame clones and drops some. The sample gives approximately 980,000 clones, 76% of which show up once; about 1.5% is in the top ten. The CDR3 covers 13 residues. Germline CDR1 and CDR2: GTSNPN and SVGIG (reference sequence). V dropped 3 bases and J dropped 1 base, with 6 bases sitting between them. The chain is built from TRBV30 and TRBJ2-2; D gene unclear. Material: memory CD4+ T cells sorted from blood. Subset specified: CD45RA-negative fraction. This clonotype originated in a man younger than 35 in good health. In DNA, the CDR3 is TGTGCCTGGAGCACCGGGAACACCGGGGAGCTGTTTTTT. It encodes CAWSTGNTGELFF.